These 26 T cell receptor beta chains share one sample of origin, sequenced in a study of blood T cell repertoires in COVID-19. Method: immunoSEQ multiplex PCR; TCRdb's copy keeps in-frame clones and lacks some. The sample has some 160,000 clones, approximately 80% seen once. Sequencing input: PBMCs or T cells enriched from blood (not recorded which). The receptor source for this set is a woman aged 55-69 years who had recovered from COVID-19.

J is TRBJ2-1 and V is TRBV6-5, with TRBD2 matching over 8 bases. The CDR3 is 14 amino acids. Germline CDR1 reads MNHEY; CDR2 reads SVGAGI. With 2 bases clipped from V and 9 bases from J, the junction kept 6 bases outside the gene matches. CDR3 bases: TGTGCCAGCAGTTACGGGGCGGGGGGTGTTGAGCAGTTCTTC. As protein: CASSYGAGGVEQFF.

V gene TRBV5-1 combines with J gene TRBJ2-5; D may be TRBD2 (5 bases). Trimming pared 4 bases from V and 5 bases from J, leaving 15 bases between. Germline V gene data show CDR1 as SGHRS and CDR2 as YFSETQ. The CDR3 has 14 amino acids. The CDR3 region is CASSIQLVGETQYF. Here the CDR3 DNA reads TGCGCCAGCAGCATCCAACTAGTTGGGGAGACCCAGTACTTC.

The V and J genes are TRBV19 and TRBJ2-7; 10 bases are shared with TRBD2. The CDR3 has 15 amino acids. Germline V CDR1 and CDR2: LNHDA, SQIVND (reference sequence). V dropped 3 bases and J dropped 2; count of bases not matched to a gene: 4. The CDR3 loop reads CASSMSLAGAYEQYF. The CDR3 nucleotides are TGTGCCAGTAGTATGAGTCTAGCGGGGGCCTACGAGCAGTACTTC.

This chain uses TRBV10-1 with TRBJ1-4; 9 positions match TRBD1. Unmatched junction bases numbered 11, after V lost 2 bases and J lost 10 bases. This CDR3 is built from 16 residues. Germline CDR1 is WNHNN and CDR2 is SYGVQD (reference sequence). CDR3 sequence reads: CASSETRTGQGGKLFF. CDR3 DNA sequence: TGCGCCAGCAGTGAGACAAGAACGGGACAGGGAGGAAAACTGTTTTTT.

The chain carries TRBV7-9 and TRBJ2-5; 7 bases are shared with TRBD1. V trimming: 3 bases; J trimming: 5 bases; junction bases outside the gene matches: 15. This CDR3 is 17 amino acids long. Germline CDR1 reads SEHNR; CDR2 reads FQNEAQ (reference sequence). The CDR3: CASSFSRDSLSHETQYF. CDR3 sequence (DNA): TGTGCCAGCAGCTTTAGCCGGGACAGTTTATCGCACGAGACCCAGTACTTC.

Of note for this clone: Other DNA sequences in this sample translate to the same CDR3. The chain joins TRBV6-5 to TRBJ2-5; D remains unclear. Trimming took off 5 bases at V and 5 bases at J, with 6 bases between the two ends. From germline, CDR1 is MNHEY and CDR2 SVGAGI. This CDR3 region has 11 residues. The CDR3: CASSPGETQYF. The CDR3 bases are TGTGCCAGCAGTCCCGGGGAGACCCAGTACTTC.

The CDR3 DNA follows: TGTGCCACCAGTGATTTTACAGGGGGGATAGATACGCAGTATTTT. As protein: CATSDFTGGIDTQYF. The J gene is TRBJ2-3, the V gene TRBV24-1, with 8 bases identical to TRBD1. With 1 base clipped from V and 5 bases from J, the junction kept 4 bases outside the gene matches. CDR1 is KGHDR, CDR2 SFDVKD, per germline. CDR3 length: 15 residues.

The V and J genes are TRBV27 and TRBJ1-5; possible D gene TRBD1, 5 bases. Trimming removed 1 base at V and 0 bases at J, with 7 bases between. Germline V gene lookup returns CDR1 MNHEY and CDR2 SMNVEV (reference sequence). This CDR3 has 15 amino acids. The CDR3 region is CASSLWGDSNQPQHF. The CDR3 nucleotides are TGTGCCAGCAGTTTATGGGGGGATAGCAATCAGCCCCAGCATTTT.

The chain couples TRBV30 to TRBJ1-1; D remains ambiguous. Germline V lookup: CDR1 GTSNPN, CDR2 SVGIG (reference sequence). The V end lost 0 bases, the J end lost 3 bases, and 8 bases lay between the germline ends. The CDR3 totals 13 residues. The DNA of the CDR3 is TGTGCCTGGAGTGTATACGGGGACACTGAAGCTTTCTTT. Translation: CAWSVYGDTEAFF.

This chain joins TRBV4-1 and TRBJ1-1, with D unresolved. V lost 6 bases to trimming and J lost 2 bases, with 13 bases between them. Per the germline V gene, CDR1 is MGHRA and CDR2 is YSYEKL. The CDR3 has 14 amino acids. For the CDR3, the DNA is TGCGCCAGCAGTGGGCCGCTCAAAAACACTGAAGCTTTCTTT. This codes for CASSGPLKNTEAFF.

CDR3 loop: CASSPSGQLAKTQYF. DNA for the CDR3: TGTGCCAGCTCACCCTCGGGTCAACTCGCAAAGACCCAGTACTTC. The chain couples TRBV18 to TRBJ2-5; D remains ambiguous. V was trimmed by 3 bases and J by 6 bases, leaving 17 bases between them. The CDR3 length is 15 residues. Per germline, CDR1 KGHSH and CDR2 LQKENI.

The J gene is TRBJ1-3, the V gene TRBV30, with TRBD1 matching 7 bases. Trimming removed 6 bases from V and 0 bases from J; junction bases left unmatched: 5. Germline CDR1 GTSNPN, CDR2 SVGIG (reference sequence). The CDR3 consists of 14 residues. CDR3 protein: CACSGQLSGNTIYF. In DNA form, the CDR3 reads TGTGCCTGTTCGGGACAGCTCTCTGGAAACACCATATATTTT.

The chain links TRBV11-2 to TRBJ2-1; D not resolved. Germline V gene data show CDR1 as SGHAT and CDR2 as FQNNGV. V lost 4 bases to trimming and J lost 14 bases, with 12 bases between them. The CDR3 spans 11 residues. The CDR3 region is CASSSGVTEFF. The CDR3 nucleotides are TGTGCCAGCAGCTCCGGAGTTACGGAGTTCTTC.

This clone was observed a handful of times. The chain employs TRBV7-8 and TRBJ1-1; 9 bases fit TRBD1. This CDR3 region has 16 residues. V gave up 3 bases and J gave up 5 bases; unmatched junction bases: 10. The germline V gene encodes CDR1 SGHVS and CDR2 FQNEAQ. CDR3 sequence (DNA): TGTGCCAGCAGCTTGGGAGGGGACAGGGTAGTAACTGAAGCTTTCTTT. Protein product: CASSLGGDRVVTEAFF.

Many counts were recorded for this clone. The V gene is TRBV29-1, the J gene TRBJ1-2; D gene ambiguous. The CDR3 runs 11 residues. Trimming removed 4 bases at V and 6 bases at J, with 9 bases between. Germline V CDR1 and CDR2: SQVTM, ANQGSEA. In DNA, the CDR3 is TGCAGCGTTGGTAGCACCGATGGCTACACCTTC. This gives the protein CSVGSTDGYTF.

The V gene is TRBV19, the J gene TRBJ1-1, with D maybe TRBD1 (5 bases). CDR3 length: 14 amino acids. The V and J ends lost 9 bases and 0 bases respectively, with 14 bases between them. Germline V gene lookup returns CDR1 LNHDA and CDR2 SQIVND (reference sequence). This CDR3 reads CASDTTGMNTEAFF. CDR3 bases: TGTGCCAGCGACACCACAGGAATGAACACTGAAGCTTTCTTT. Full variable domain (remainder filled in from reference TRBV19 and TRBJ1-1): DGGITQSPKYLFRKEGQNVTLSCEQNLNHDAMYWYRQDPGQGLRLIYYSQIVNDFQKGDIAEGYSVSREKKESFPLTVTSAQKNPTAFYLCASDTTGMNTEAFFGQGTRLTVV.

This chain uses TRBV5-6 with TRBJ2-3; 10 nucleotides match TRBD2. Germline loops: CDR1 SGHDT, CDR2 YYEEEE. The CDR3 has 19 amino acids. V was clipped by 0 bases and J by 2 bases; unmatched bases: 12. The CDR3 loop reads CASSLGYLAGEINTDTQYF. The CDR3 nucleotides are TGTGCCAGCAGCTTGGGGTACCTAGCGGGGGAAATTAACACAGATACGCAGTATTTT.

This clone was detected once. This rearrangement joins TRBV29-1 to TRBJ2-5; 8 bases match TRBD2. The V gene's germline CDR1 is SQVTM and CDR2 ANQGSEA. This CDR3 is 13 amino acids long. V shed 6 bases, J shed 3 bases, and the junction held 6 bases outside the gene matches. CDR3: CSVSGTRKETQYF. The CDR3 DNA follows: TGCAGCGTCTCCGGGACTAGGAAAGAGACCCAGTACTTC. Looking up the rest from reference TRBV29-1 and TRBJ2-5 gives the full variable domain: SAVISQKPSRDICQRGTSLTIQCQVDSQVTMMFWYRQQPGQSLTLIATANQGSEATYESGFVIDKFPISRPNLTFSTLTVSNMSPEDSSIYLCSVSGTRKETQYFGPGTRLLVL.

The genes are TRBV12-3 or TRBV12-4 and TRBJ2-1, with TRBD1 matching 7 bases. V shed 4 bases and J 15 bases; nucleotides not matched to a gene: 12. The CDR3 is 13 amino acids. The CDR3 reads CASSSNRQGIRFF. CDR3 nucleotide sequence: TGTGCCAGCAGTTCTAACCGACAGGGAATTCGGTTCTTC.

V and J are TRBV7-9 and TRBJ2-7; TRBD2 might be the D (7 bases). The CDR3 sequence is 13 residues long. V lost 2 bases to trimming and J lost 5 bases, with 10 bases between them. CDR1 and CDR2 from the germline V gene are SEHNR and FQNEAQ (reference sequence). CDR3 coding DNA: TGTGCCAGCAGCTTACGGGGGGCGCACGAGCAGTACTTC. Translated: CASSLRGAHEQYF.

The sample holds a few counts of this clone. The genes are TRBV5-1 and TRBJ1-2; 10 bases fit TRBD1. V dropped 5 bases and J dropped 2; count of bases not matched to a gene: 3. Germline lookup yields CDR1 SGHRS and CDR2 YFSETQ. The CDR3 runs to 14 residues. This chain's CDR3 is CASSPGQGNYGYTF. CDR3 coding DNA: TGCGCCAGCAGTCCGGGACAGGGGAACTATGGCTACACCTTC.

J is TRBJ1-1 and V is TRBV5-1; the match to TRBD1 covers 8 bases. This CDR3 comprises 16 residues. V trimming: 0 bases; J trimming: 0 bases; junction bases outside the gene matches: 4. Per germline, CDR1 SGHRS and CDR2 YFSETQ. The CDR3 DNA reads TGCGCCAGCAGCTTGGCCGGGACAGGCATGAACACTGAAGCTTTCTTT. This translates into CASSLAGTGMNTEAFF.

The V gene is TRBV5-4, the J gene TRBJ2-7; 9 bases line up with TRBD2. Germline values: CDR1 SGHNT, CDR2 YYREEE (reference sequence). V shed 0 bases and J 0 bases; nucleotides not matched to a gene: 7. The CDR3 has 17 residues. The CDR3 nucleotides are TGTGCCAGCAGCTTGGCGGCTAGCGGGGCTCTCTCCTACGAGCAGTACTTC. Translating gives CASSLAASGALSYEQYF.

This chain connects TRBV2 to TRBJ1-1; 8 nucleotides match TRBD1. J was trimmed by 4 bases and V by 9 bases; bases with no gene match: 4. Germline assignment: CDR1 SNHLY and CDR2 FYNNEI. This CDR3 comprises 12 residues. CDR3 sequence (DNA): TGTGCCAGTCGACAGGGGCCCACTGAAGCTTTCTTT. Translated: CASRQGPTEAFF.

The rearrangement uses TRBV6-2 or TRBV6-3 and TRBJ1-1; 9 bases line up with TRBD1. Germline V gene lookup returns CDR1 MNHEY and CDR2 SVGEGT. The CDR3 is 15 amino acids. V shed 5 bases, J shed 1 base, and the junction held 5 bases outside the gene matches. The CDR3 reads CASSVQGARNTEAFF. CDR3 sequence (DNA): TGTGCCAGCAGTGTACAGGGGGCAAGGAACACTGAAGCTTTCTTT.

This clone was observed once. The chain employs TRBV7-8 and TRBJ2-7; D remains unclear. V was shortened by 3 bases and J by 5 bases, with 14 bases between the two germline ends. Germline V CDR1 and CDR2: SGHVS, FQNEAQ. This CDR3 is 14 amino acids long. CDR3: CASSLLSSADEQYF. The CDR3 bases are TGTGCCAGCAGCTTGTTGAGTTCCGCGGACGAGCAGTACTTC.